This entry features one TCR beta chain sequence. The time point is: persistent/refractory GD, antithyroid drugs over 5 years with positive TRAb. Preparation of the TCR library used RNA extracted from PBMCs. The data stem from a study of regulatory T cells in long-lasting Graves disease. Study as a whole: Patients with persistent Graves' disease had over 5 years of antithyroid drugs and persistent TSH receptor antibodies.

Sequencing libraries for TCR beta were prepared with iRepertoire HTBI primers and Arm-PCR of CDR3 regions. TCRdb reanalysed the multiplex PCR reads using MiXCR and keeps one entry per CDR3 protein. The top ten clones hold roughly 14% of a sample with fewer than 600,000 distinct CDR3 sequences, approximately 23% of them seen once. The CDR3 contains 15 residues. J lost 5 bases, V lost 2 bases, and 5 bases had no gene match. Germline V gene data show CDR1 as MDHEN and CDR2 as SYDVKM. The chain has TRBV28 and TRBJ2-1; TRBD1 agrees at 8 bases. This TCR was recovered from a female donor with Graves disease. This material consisted of peripheral blood mononuclear cells (PBMCs), taken when the disease was refractory, from a patient treated with antithyroid drugs. The CDR3 sequence: CASSLAPGGHNEQFF. As DNA, the CDR3 is TGTGCCAGCAGTTTAGCGCCAGGGGGCCACAATGAGCAGTTCTTC. The whole variable domain, remainder taken from reference TRBV28 and TRBJ2-1, is DVKVTQSSRYLVKRTGEKVFLECVQDMDHENMFWYRQDPGLGLRLIYFSYDVKMKEKGDIPEGYSVSREKKERFSLILESASTNQTSMYLCASSLAPGGHNEQFFGPGTRLTVL.